This paragraph covers one T cell receptor (beta chain) sequence. The table came from immunoSEQ multiplex PCR; TCRdb's copy has only in-frame clones and leaves some out. The sample has 100,000 to 120,000 clones; 85% to 90% are singletons. The sample belongs to a study of control samples from healthy donors and cancer patients. The CDR3 covers 13 residues. CDR1 and CDR2 (germline): SQVTM, ANQGSEA. Trimming cost V 7 bases and J 5 bases, with 16 bases left between them. The chain uses TRBV29-1 and TRBJ2-3; D is perhaps TRBD2 (7 bases). This clonotype was obtained from a woman aged 55-69 years with lung cancer. Sequenced material: PBMCs. CDR3 DNA sequence: TGCAGCGCCCTCCCGGGGGGCGTAGATACGCAGTATTTT. Amino acid sequence: CSALPGGVDTQYF.